Listed below are T cell receptor beta chains from one sample, sequenced in a study of shared clonotypes between healthy human individuals. Assay: immunoSEQ multiplex PCR; the TCRdb copy retains only in-frame clones and omits some. The sample comprises over 700,000 clones, roughly 72% of which are singletons, and more than 1.5% rests with the top ten. Sequencing input: memory CD4+ T cells sorted from blood. Every receptor here comes from a woman aged 30 to 39 in good health. The CDR3 runs from the conserved cysteine through the conserved F or W. A D gene is named only where the DNA matches it firmly. Clone size is not always given. Where it is, it says once, few, many or a class for expanded clones.

V: TRBV9; J: TRBJ1-1; size: -; D: -; CDR3: CASSSGGNTEAFF; DNA: TGTGCCAGCAGCTCCGGGGGGAACACTGAAGCTTTCTTT
V: TRBV6-6; J: TRBJ2-1; size: -; D: TRBD2; CDR3: CASSSGTSRDHNEQFF; DNA: TGTGCCAGCAGTTCCGGGACTAGCCGTGATCACAATGAGCAGTTCTTC
V: TRBV29-1; J: TRBJ1-1; size: once; D: -; CDR3: CSAPGGHTEAFF; DNA: TGCAGCGCCCCCGGGGGGCACACTGAAGCTTTCTTT
V: TRBV13; J: TRBJ1-1; size: -; D: -; CDR3: CASSFAGAEAFF; DNA: TGTGCCAGCAGCTTCGCGGGAGCAGAAGCTTTCTTT
V: TRBV7-9; J: TRBJ1-2; size: -; D: TRBD1; CDR3: CASSFSGGKGIVGYTF; DNA: TGTGCCAGCAGCTTCTCAGGGGGTAAGGGGATCGTCGGCTACACCTTC
V: TRBV2; J: TRBJ2-7; size: -; D: TRBD2; CDR3: CASSPQASGTKQYF; DNA: TGTGCCAGCAGCCCCCAGGCTAGCGGGACGAAGCAGTACTTC
V: TRBV11-3; J: TRBJ1-2; size: -; D: -; CDR3: CASSLGGQSPNYGYTF; DNA: TGTGCCAGCAGCTTAGGCGGACAGTCTCCTAACTATGGCTACACCTTC
V: TRBV28; J: TRBJ2-1; size: -; D: TRBD1; CDR3: CASSLGDRGLGFDEQFF; DNA: TGTGCCAGCAGCCTAGGGGACAGGGGGCTGGGATTCGATGAGCAGTTCTTC
V: TRBV4-2; J: TRBJ2-2; size: -; D: TRBD2; CDR3: CASSLASSGSLLGELFF; DNA: TGTGCCAGCAGCTTGGCGTCTAGCGGGAGTTTGCTCGGGGAGCTGTTTTTT
V: TRBV25-1; J: TRBJ1-2; size: -; D: TRBD1; CDR3: CASSGHTGTGESNYGYTF; DNA: TGTGCCAGCAGTGGACACACCGGGACAGGTGAATCAAACTATGGCTACACCTTC
V: TRBV2; J: TRBJ2-7; size: -; D: TRBD2; CDR3: CASRGLAGGLISYEQYF; DNA: TGTGCCAGCAGGGGACTAGCGGGAGGGCTTATCTCCTACGAGCAGTACTTC
V: TRBV7-9; J: TRBJ2-3; size: -; D: TRBD2; CDR3: CASSSRTSGRGDTQYF; DNA: TGTGCCAGCAGCTCCCGGACTAGCGGGAGGGGGGATACGCAGTATTTT
V: TRBV6-1; J: TRBJ2-7; size: -; D: TRBD2; CDR3: CASTPSYLAGLIF; DNA: TGTGCCAGTACTCCCTCTTATCTAGCGGGCCTCATCTTC
V: TRBV25-1; J: TRBJ2-3; size: -; D: TRBD1; CDR3: CASSLKPGTEMSTDTQYF; DNA: TGTGCCAGCAGCCTAAAACCCGGGACAGAAATGAGCACAGATACGCAGTATTTT